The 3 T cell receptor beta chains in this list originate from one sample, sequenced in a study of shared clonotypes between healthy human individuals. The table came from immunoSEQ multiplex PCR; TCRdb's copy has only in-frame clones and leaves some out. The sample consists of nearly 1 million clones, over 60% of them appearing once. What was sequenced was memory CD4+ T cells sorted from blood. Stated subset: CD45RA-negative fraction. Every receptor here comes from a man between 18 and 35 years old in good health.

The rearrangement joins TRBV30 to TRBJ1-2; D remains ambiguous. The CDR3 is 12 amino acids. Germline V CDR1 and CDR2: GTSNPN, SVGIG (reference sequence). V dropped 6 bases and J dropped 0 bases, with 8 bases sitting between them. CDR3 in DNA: TGTGCCTGCCATTCCTCTAACTATGGCTACACCTTC. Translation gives CACHSSNYGYTF.

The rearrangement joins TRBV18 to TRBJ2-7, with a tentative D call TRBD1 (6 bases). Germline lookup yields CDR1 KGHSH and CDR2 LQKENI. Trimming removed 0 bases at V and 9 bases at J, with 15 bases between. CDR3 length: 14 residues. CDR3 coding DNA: TGTGCCAGCTCACCACCGGACAGCGTTTCTGTGCAGTACTTC. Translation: CASSPPDSVSVQYF.

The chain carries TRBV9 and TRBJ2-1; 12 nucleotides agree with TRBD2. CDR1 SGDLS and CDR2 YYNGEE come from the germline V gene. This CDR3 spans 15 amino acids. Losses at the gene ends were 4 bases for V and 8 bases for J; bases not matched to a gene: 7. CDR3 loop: CASSPLAGGSDEQFF. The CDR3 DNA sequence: TGTGCCAGCAGCCCCCTAGCGGGAGGGAGCGATGAGCAGTTCTTC.